The 5 T cell receptor beta chains given below trace back to one sample, sequenced in a study of blood T cells in healthy people across ages. Primed by a sample-barcoded 5' primer and a J-beta primer mix, a second PCR proceeded for roughly 7 to 11 cycles. Via MiXCR, TCRdb re-called the 5' RACE reads, giving one row per CDR3 protein. The data hold under 750,000 distinct CDR3 sequences, with 40% to 50% observed a single time. The sample taken for sequencing was blood. The receptor source for this set is a man at least 80 years old in good health.

The V and J genes are TRBV15 and TRBJ2-3; the D is unclear. Germline values: CDR1 LNHNV, CDR2 YYDKDF (reference sequence). V lost 5 bases and J 6 bases, leaving 12 bases between the germline ends. CDR3 size: 13 residues. CDR3 nucleotide sequence: TGTGCCACCAGCCCACGACTGGGCGATACGCAGTATTTT. Protein: CATSPRLGDTQYF.

The gene calls are TRBV20-1 and TRBJ2-3, with 7 positions matching TRBD2. This CDR3 contains 14 residues. After removal of 4 bases from V and 2 bases from J, the junction contained 6 bases not matched to a gene. Germline V gene sequence: CDR1 DFQATT, CDR2 SNEGSKA (reference sequence). The CDR3 nucleotides are TGCAGTGCTACAACTAGCGTAGCCACAGATACGCAGTATTTT. It translates to CSATTSVATDTQYF.

This clonotype occurred a few times. V gene TRBV20-1 combines with J gene TRBJ2-5; maybe TRBD2 (5 bases). Germline V lookup: CDR1 DFQATT, CDR2 SNEGSKA (reference sequence). This CDR3 has 13 residues. V shed 0 bases and J shed 5 bases, with 10 bases lying between them. This CDR3 reads CSARDSGLETQYF. The DNA for the CDR3 is TGCAGTGCTAGAGATTCGGGATTGGAGACCCAGTACTTC.

Ten or more counts support this clonotype. The chain has TRBV12-3 or TRBV12-4 and TRBJ2-7; 10 nucleotides align to TRBD1. This CDR3 contains 14 residues. V lost 6 bases and J lost 2; bases outside the gene matches: 4. This CDR3 reads CASSPGQGTYEQYF. DNA of the CDR3: TGTGCCAGCAGCCCGGGACAGGGGACCTACGAGCAGTACTTC.

The chain employs TRBV20-1 and TRBJ2-5; no clear D gene. The CDR3 has 15 amino acids. Trimming left V 4 bases short and J 5 bases short, with 20 bases between. Germline CDR1 is DFQATT and CDR2 is SNEGSKA (reference sequence). The CDR3 DNA reads TGCAGTGCTATAAGAGATTGGCCTCCGGGTGAGACCCAGTACTTC. Residues: CSAIRDWPPGETQYF.